The 9 T cell receptor beta chains in this list originate from one sample, sequenced in a study of cytomegalovirus exposure and HLA in healthy donors. In the PCR, 60 Vbeta and 13 Jbeta primers were used. Clones were sequenced by immunoSEQ multiplex PCR, and TCRdb holds only the in-frame ones, with some missing. The sample holds 90,000 to 110,000 clones, about 13% seen once. Sequencing was carried out using PBMCs. These receptors all stem from a man aged 35 to 55 in good health and CMV-seropositive.

This clone was detected only a few times. This sequence joins TRBV11-2 and TRBJ2-7, with 13 nucleotides matching TRBD2. Trimming took 7 bases from V and 2 from J; bases not matched to a gene: 11. CDR1 SGHAT and CDR2 FQNNGV come from the germline V gene. This CDR3 is 17 amino acids long. CDR3 DNA sequence: TGTGCCAGCACCCCTGGACTAGCGGGAGCGGGAGCCTACGAGCAGTACTTC. As protein: CASTPGLAGAGAYEQYF.

This clone was seen only a few times. The chain is built from TRBV19 and TRBJ1-1, with TRBD1 matching over 10 bases. Germline loops: CDR1 LNHDA, CDR2 SQIVND (reference sequence). After removal of 2 bases from V and 0 bases from J, the junction contained 6 bases not matched to a gene. The CDR3 loop spans 17 amino acids. The CDR3, as DNA: TGTGCCAGTAGTATAAGGGGACAGGGGTTAATGAACACTGAAGCTTTCTTT. This translates into CASSIRGQGLMNTEAFF.

The chain employs TRBV18 and TRBJ1-2; TRBD1 might be the D (6 bases). Germline values: CDR1 KGHSH, CDR2 LQKENI. V gave up 4 bases and J gave up 6 bases, with 21 bases separating them. The CDR3 is made up of 16 amino acids. Here the CDR3 DNA reads TGTGCCAGCTCACTAAATTACCAGGGGATACTCGATGGCTACACCTTC. It translates to CASSLNYQGILDGYTF.

The genes are TRBV6-5 and TRBJ2-1; 12 bases map to TRBD2. Germline CDR1 and CDR2: MNHEY and SVGAGI. J gave up 6 bases and V 4 bases, and 4 bases lay outside the gene matches. CDR3 length: 15 amino acids. The CDR3 nucleotides are TGTGCCAGCAGTTTTGGACTAGCGGGGTTCAATGAGCAGTTCTTC. As protein: CASSFGLAGFNEQFF.

In its sample, this clone was seen a few times. The chain recombines TRBV2 with TRBJ1-1, with 9 bases matching TRBD1. After removal of 4 bases from V and 0 bases from J, the junction contained 9 bases not matched to a gene. Looked up from germline, CDR1 is SNHLY and CDR2 is FYNNEI. The CDR3 is made up of 17 amino acids. Here the CDR3 reads CASSGDRERPLNTEAFF. The CDR3 DNA is TGTGCCAGCAGTGGGGACAGGGAGAGACCTTTGAACACTGAAGCTTTCTTT.

V is TRBV7-8 and J is TRBJ2-5, with TRBD1 matching over 8 bases. CDR3 size: 17 residues. V lost 5 bases to trimming and J lost 7 bases; unmatched junction nucleotides: 18. Germline CDR1 SGHVS, CDR2 FQNEAQ. The CDR3 protein is CASSETGAGGGLGTQYF. Here the CDR3 DNA reads TGTGCCAGCAGCGAAACAGGGGCAGGGGGCGGATTGGGGACCCAGTACTTC.

The rearrangement links TRBV19 to TRBJ2-3; 8 nucleotides line up with TRBD1. Germline CDR1 LNHDA, CDR2 SQIVND (reference sequence). CDR3 length: 13 residues. The V segment lost 7 bases and the J segment 4 bases; nucleotides outside the gene matches: 4. CDR3 bases: TGTGCCAGTACCAAGACAGGGGCAGATACGCAGTATTTT. This codes for CASTKTGADTQYF.

The chain is built from TRBV7-9 and TRBJ2-3; 10 bases are a match to TRBD2. Germline trimming cut 3 bases from V and 3 bases from J; bases unmatched to any gene: 6. Germline-derived CDR1 and CDR2 are SEHNR and FQNEAQ (reference sequence). The CDR3 contains 16 residues. This CDR3 reads CASSFRLAGETDTQYF. The CDR3 DNA follows: TGTGCCAGCAGCTTTCGGCTAGCGGGAGAGACAGATACGCAGTATTTT. The full variable domain, completed using reference TRBV7-9 and TRBJ2-3, is DTGVSQNPRHKITKRGQNVTFRCDPISEHNRLYWYRQTLGQGPEFLTYFQNEAQLEKSRLLSDRFSAERPKGSFSTLEIQRTEQGDSAMYLCASSFRLAGETDTQYFGPGTRLTVL.

A few counts support this clone. This chain uses TRBV5-4 with TRBJ2-7, with 7 bases aligning to TRBD1. The CDR3 runs to 14 residues. The J segment lost 1 base and the V segment lost 0 bases, leaving 1 base of the junction unmatched. Germline CDR1 reads SGHNT; CDR2 reads YYREEE (reference sequence). Here the CDR3 DNA reads TGTGCCAGCAGCTTGGACAGGGGATCCTACGAGCAGTACTTC. Amino acids: CASSLDRGSYEQYF.